These T cell receptor beta chains were read from a single sample in a study of T cell repertoires in cytomegalovirus infection. MiXCR, applied by TCRdb to the reads, yields one record per CDR3 protein. The sample has about 310,000 distinct CDR3 sequences; 8% to 10% are singletons. Material: PBMCs. All receptors come from a human donor in good health (CMV status not recorded). Some clones in this sample may be carry-over from other donors' samples. The CDR3 runs from the conserved cysteine through the conserved F or W. The order of the fields is clone size, V gene, J gene, D gene, CDR3 protein, CDR3 DNA. A D gene is named only where the DNA matches it firmly. Only part of the rows carry a size: once, few, many, or a class if the clone is expanded.

NA	TRBV23-1	TRBJ1-6	TRBD1	CASSPFPDRASSYNSPLHF	TGCGCCAGCAGTCCCTTCCCGGACAGGGCGAGCTCCTATAATTCACCCCTCCACTTT
many	TRBV20-1	TRBJ1-6	NA	CSARGKFNSPLHF	TGCAGTGCTAGAGGCAAATTTAATTCACCCCTCCACTTT
many	TRBV14	TRBJ2-1	NA	CASSQWGWRDNEQFF	TGTGCCAGCAGCCAATGGGGGTGGAGGGACAATGAGCAGTTCTTC
many	TRBV7-2	TRBJ2-1	NA	CASSLASSVGNEQFF	TGTGCCAGCAGCTTAGCGTCTAGCGTTGGAAATGAGCAGTTCTTC
many	TRBV20-1	TRBJ1-5	TRBD1	CSARGQGINQPQHF	TGCAGTGCTAGGGGACAGGGGATCAATCAGCCCCAGCATTTT
many	TRBV6-5	TRBJ2-3	TRBD1	CASRSGQGTDTQYF	TGTGCCAGCAGATCGGGACAGGGCACAGATACGCAGTATTTT
NA	TRBV10-1	TRBJ2-1	TRBD2	CASSESSGGKPNEQFF	TGCGCCAGCAGTGAGTCGTCGGGGGGGAAACCGAATGAGCAGTTCTTC
many	TRBV20-1	TRBJ1-5	TRBD1	CSARPGTGFQPQHF	TGCAGTGCTAGACCCGGGACAGGGTTTCAGCCCCAGCATTTT
many	TRBV6-6	TRBJ2-1	NA	CASSYSGYINEQFF	TGTGCCAGCAGTTACTCAGGGTACATCAATGAGCAGTTCTTC
many	TRBV19	TRBJ2-4	TRBD1	CASSMDRVPQNIQYF	TGTGCCAGTAGTATGGACAGGGTCCCACAAAACATTCAGTACTTC
few	TRBV6-5	TRBJ2-1	TRBD1	CASRGGTGSSEQFF	TGTGCCAGCCGCGGCGGGACAGGGTCCAGTGAGCAGTTCTTC
few	TRBV29-1	TRBJ2-1	TRBD2	CSVGLAGGLYTEQFF	TGCAGCGTTGGACTAGCGGGGGGGCTGTATACTGAGCAGTTCTTC
many	TRBV7-3	TRBJ2-3	NA	CASSDDSTDTQYF	TGTGCCAGCAGCGATGACAGCACAGATACGCAGTATTTT
many	TRBV7-2	TRBJ1-5	NA	CASSLNRLNQPQHF	TGTGCCAGCAGCTTAAACAGGCTGAATCAGCCCCAGCATTTT
few	TRBV5-4	TRBJ1-1	NA	CASSSGTPNTEAFF	TGTGCCAGCAGCTCCGGGACCCCTAACACTGAAGCTTTCTTT